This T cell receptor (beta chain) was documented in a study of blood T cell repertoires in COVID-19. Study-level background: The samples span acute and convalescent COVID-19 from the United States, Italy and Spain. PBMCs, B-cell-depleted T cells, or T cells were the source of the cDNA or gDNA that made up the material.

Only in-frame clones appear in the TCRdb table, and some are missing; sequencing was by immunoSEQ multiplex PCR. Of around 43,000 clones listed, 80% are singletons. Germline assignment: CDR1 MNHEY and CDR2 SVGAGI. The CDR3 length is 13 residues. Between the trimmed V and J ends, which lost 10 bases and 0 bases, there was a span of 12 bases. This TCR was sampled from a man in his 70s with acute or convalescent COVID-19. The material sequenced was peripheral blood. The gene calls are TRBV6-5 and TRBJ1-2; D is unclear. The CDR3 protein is CATGRATNYGYTF. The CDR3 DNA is TGTGCCACCGGGCGGGCCACTAACTATGGCTACACCTTC.